This T cell receptor beta chain derives from a study of OX40 agonist ivuxolimab in advanced cancers. Background on the study: With a range of roughly 20 to 90, age averaged about 58 years, and about 80% were male.

Repertoires were generated with immunoSEQ multiplex PCR, while TCRdb's copy carries only in-frame clones and drops some. The table has some 81,000 clones, around 87% seen once. The CDR3 totals 14 residues. Trimming removed 4 bases at V and 5 bases at J, with 15 bases between. Looked up from germline, CDR1 is SGHRS and CDR2 is YFSETQ. A word on this clone: Its antigen is not identified.

Study observations and caveats: The average count of expanded clones was higher among CD8+ T cells than among CD4+. Those patients achieving a partial response at 0.1-3.0 mg/kg showed among the lowest clonal expansion.

This receptor was identified in an adult with an advanced solid tumor such as melanoma, head and neck, liver or kidney cancer. This material consisted of CD4+ or CD8+ T cells sorted from blood, taken in a trial of the OX40 agonist ivuxolimab. The rearrangement uses TRBV5-1 and TRBJ1-1, with D possibly matching TRBD1 (6 bases). CDR3: CASSGNRDGTEAFF. Here the CDR3 DNA reads TGCGCCAGCAGCGGAAACAGGGACGGGACTGAAGCTTTCTTT. The whole variable domain, filled in from reference TRBV5-1 and TRBJ1-1, reads KAGVTQTPRYLIKTRGQQVTLSCSPISGHRSVSWYQQTPGQGLQFLFEYFSETQRNKGNFPGRFSGRQFSNSRSEMNVSTLELGDSALYLCASSGNRDGTEAFFGQGTRLTVV.